This TCR beta chain appears in the sequencing data of a study of cytomegalovirus exposure and HLA in healthy donors. Study-level results: The classifier reportedly diagnosed cytomegalovirus status with high sensitivity and specificity.

PCR employed 60 Vbeta and 13 Jbeta primers. TCRdb keeps only in-frame clones here, not all; method: immunoSEQ multiplex PCR. Here the sample spans 170,000 or so clones, 84% being singletons. The ends were cut back, 3 bases at V and 8 bases at J, with 13 bases in the middle. There are 13 residues in the CDR3. Germline V gene sequence: CDR1 LNHDA, CDR2 SQIVND (reference sequence). Points on this clone: What it binds is unknown.

This TCR came from a girl under 18 in good health and CMV-seropositive. The sequenced sample was PBMCs. J is TRBJ1-2 and V is TRBV19, with a weak D call TRBD1 (5 bases). DNA for the CDR3: TGTGCCAGTAGTATTCAGGGCAAACACGGCTACACCTTC. It translates to CASSIQGKHGYTF.